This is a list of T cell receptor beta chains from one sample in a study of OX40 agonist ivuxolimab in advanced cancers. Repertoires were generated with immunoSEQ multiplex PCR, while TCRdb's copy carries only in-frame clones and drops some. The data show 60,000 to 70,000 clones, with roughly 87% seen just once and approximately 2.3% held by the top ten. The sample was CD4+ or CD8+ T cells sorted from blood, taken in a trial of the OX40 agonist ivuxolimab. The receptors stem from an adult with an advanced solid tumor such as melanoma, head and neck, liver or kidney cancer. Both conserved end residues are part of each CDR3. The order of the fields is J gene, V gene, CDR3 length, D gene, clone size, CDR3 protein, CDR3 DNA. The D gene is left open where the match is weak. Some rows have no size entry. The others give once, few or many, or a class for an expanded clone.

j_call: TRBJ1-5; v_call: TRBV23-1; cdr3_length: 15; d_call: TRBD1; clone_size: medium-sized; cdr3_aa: CASTSPGQGRQPQHF; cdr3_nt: TGCGCCAGCACCTCCCCTGGACAGGGCCGTCAGCCCCAGCATTTT
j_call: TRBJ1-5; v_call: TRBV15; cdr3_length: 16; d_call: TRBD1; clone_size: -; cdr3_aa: CATSRGEGQGNQPQHF; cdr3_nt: TGTGCCACCAGCAGAGGGGAGGGACAGGGAAATCAGCCCCAGCATTTT
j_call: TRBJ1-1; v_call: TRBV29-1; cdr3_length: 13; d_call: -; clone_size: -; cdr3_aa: CSTKGSALTEAFF; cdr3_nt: TGCAGCACAAAGGGATCAGCGCTCACTGAAGCTTTCTTT
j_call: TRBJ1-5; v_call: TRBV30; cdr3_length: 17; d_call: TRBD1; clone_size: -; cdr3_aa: CAWKAVGDRYSNQPQHF; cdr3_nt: TGTGCCTGGAAAGCCGTCGGGGACAGATATAGCAATCAGCCCCAGCATTTT
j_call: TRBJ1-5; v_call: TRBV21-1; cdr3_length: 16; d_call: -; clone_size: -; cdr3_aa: CASSKDGARGNQPQHF; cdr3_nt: TGTGCCAGCAGCAAAGATGGGGCCAGGGGCAATCAGCCCCAGCATTTT
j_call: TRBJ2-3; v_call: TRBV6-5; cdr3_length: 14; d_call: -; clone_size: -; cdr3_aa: CASSSQAGPDTQYF; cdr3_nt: TGTGCCAGCAGTTCTCAGGCGGGTCCAGATACGCAGTATTTT
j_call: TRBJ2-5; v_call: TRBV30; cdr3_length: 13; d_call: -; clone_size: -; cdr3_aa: CAWAVMQGETQYF; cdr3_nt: TGTGCCTGGGCCGTAATGCAGGGAGAGACCCAGTACTTC
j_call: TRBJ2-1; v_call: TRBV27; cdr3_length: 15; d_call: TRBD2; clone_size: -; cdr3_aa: CASSLGRGRGNEQFF; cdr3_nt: TGTGCCAGCAGTTTAGGCCGCGGGAGAGGAAATGAGCAGTTCTTC
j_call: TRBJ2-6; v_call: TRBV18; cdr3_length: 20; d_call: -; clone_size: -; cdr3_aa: CASSPPLLTYGPSGANVLTF; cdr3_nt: TGTGCCAGCTCACCACCCCTTTTGACCTACGGGCCCTCTGGGGCCAACGTCCTGACTTTC
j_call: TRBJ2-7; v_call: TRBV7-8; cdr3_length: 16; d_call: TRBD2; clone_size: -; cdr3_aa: CASSLVSVGRAYEQYF; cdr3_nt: TGTGCCAGCAGCTTAGTTTCTGTCGGGAGGGCTTACGAGCAGTACTTC
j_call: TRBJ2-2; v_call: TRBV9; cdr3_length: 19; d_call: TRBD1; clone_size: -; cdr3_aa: CASSAWTGGHTLNTGELFF; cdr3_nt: TGTGCCAGCAGCGCCTGGACAGGGGGTCACACACTTAACACCGGGGAGCTGTTTTTT
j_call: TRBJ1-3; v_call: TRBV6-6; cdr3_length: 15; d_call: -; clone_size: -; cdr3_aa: CASSDFRRAGNTIYF; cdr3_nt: TGTGCCAGCAGTGACTTTCGCAGGGCTGGAAACACCATATATTTT
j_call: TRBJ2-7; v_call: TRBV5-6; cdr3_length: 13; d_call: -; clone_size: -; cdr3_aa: CASSFGSGYEQYF; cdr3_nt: TGTGCCAGCAGCTTCGGATCGGGTTACGAGCAGTACTTC
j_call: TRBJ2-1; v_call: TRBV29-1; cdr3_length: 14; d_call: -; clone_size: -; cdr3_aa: CSVEGGSTYNEQFF; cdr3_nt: TGCAGCGTTGAGGGCGGGTCAACCTACAATGAGCAGTTCTTC
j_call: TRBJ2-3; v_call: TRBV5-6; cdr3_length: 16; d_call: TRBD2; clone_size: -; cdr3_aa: CASSLGLAGPTDTQYF; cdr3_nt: TGTGCCAGCAGCCTCGGACTAGCGGGACCCACAGATACGCAGTATTTT
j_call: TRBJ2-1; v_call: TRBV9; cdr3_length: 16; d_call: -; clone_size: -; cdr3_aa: CASSVGGQNPDNEQFF; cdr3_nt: TGTGCCAGCAGCGTAGGCGGACAGAACCCGGACAATGAGCAGTTCTTC
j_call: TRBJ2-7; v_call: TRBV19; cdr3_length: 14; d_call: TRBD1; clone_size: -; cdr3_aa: CASRRQGVAYEQYF; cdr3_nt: TGTGCCAGTAGGAGACAGGGGGTAGCCTACGAGCAGTACTTC
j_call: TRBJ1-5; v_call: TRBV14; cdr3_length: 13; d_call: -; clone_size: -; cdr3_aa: CASSRRGSQPQHF; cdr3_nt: TGTGCCAGCAGCCGAAGGGGAAGTCAGCCCCAGCATTTT
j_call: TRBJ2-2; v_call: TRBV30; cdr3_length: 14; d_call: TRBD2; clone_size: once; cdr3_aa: CAWTSGQNTGELFF; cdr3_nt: TGTGCCTGGACTAGCGGACAGAACACCGGGGAGCTGTTTTTT
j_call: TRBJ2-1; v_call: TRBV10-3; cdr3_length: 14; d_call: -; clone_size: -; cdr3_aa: CAISESMATNEQFF; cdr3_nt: TGTGCCATCAGTGAGTCGATGGCGACAAATGAGCAGTTCTTC
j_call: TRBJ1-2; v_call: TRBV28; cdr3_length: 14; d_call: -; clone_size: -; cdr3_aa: CASSLVAGLFGYTF; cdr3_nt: TGTGCCAGCAGTTTGGTAGCAGGGTTATTCGGCTACACCTTC
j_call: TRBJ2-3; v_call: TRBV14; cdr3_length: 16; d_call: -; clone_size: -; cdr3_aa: CASSQDFLGGTDTQYF; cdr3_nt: TGTGCCAGCAGCCAAGATTTTTTGGGAGGCACAGATACGCAGTATTTT
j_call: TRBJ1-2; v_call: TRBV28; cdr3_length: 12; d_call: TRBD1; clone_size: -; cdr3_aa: CASEDRGRGYTF; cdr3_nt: TGTGCCAGCGAGGACAGGGGCCGCGGCTACACCTTC
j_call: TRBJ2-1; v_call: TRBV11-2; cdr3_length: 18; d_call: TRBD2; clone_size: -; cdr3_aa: CASSLALSGGVKDNEQFF; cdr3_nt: TGTGCCAGCAGCTTAGCTCTTTCGGGAGGGGTGAAGGACAATGAGCAGTTCTTC
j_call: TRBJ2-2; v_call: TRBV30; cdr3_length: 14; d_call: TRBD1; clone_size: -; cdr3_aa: CAWTSGQVDGELFF; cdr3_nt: TGTGCCTGGACCTCGGGACAGGTCGACGGGGAGCTGTTTTTT
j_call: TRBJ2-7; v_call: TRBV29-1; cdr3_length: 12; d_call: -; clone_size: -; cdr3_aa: CSVEGLGAEQYF; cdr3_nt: TGCAGCGTTGAAGGTCTGGGAGCCGAGCAGTACTTC
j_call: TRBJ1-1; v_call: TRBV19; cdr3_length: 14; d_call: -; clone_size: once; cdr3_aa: CASSMGPENTEAFF; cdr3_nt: TGTGCCAGTAGTATGGGGCCAGAGAACACTGAAGCTTTCTTT
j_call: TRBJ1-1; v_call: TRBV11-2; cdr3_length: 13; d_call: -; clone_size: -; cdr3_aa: CASSLGAGTEAFF; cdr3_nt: TGTGCCAGCAGCCTTGGCGCAGGGACTGAAGCTTTCTTT
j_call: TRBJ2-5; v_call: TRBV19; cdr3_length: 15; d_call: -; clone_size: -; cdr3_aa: CASSRPGTLGETQYF; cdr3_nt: TGTGCCAGTAGTAGACCCGGGACCCTAGGGGAGACCCAGTACTTC
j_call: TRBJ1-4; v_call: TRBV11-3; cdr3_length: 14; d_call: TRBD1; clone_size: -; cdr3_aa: CASSLRTGNEKLFF; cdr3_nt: TGTGCCAGCAGCCTAAGGACAGGGAATGAAAAACTGTTTTTT
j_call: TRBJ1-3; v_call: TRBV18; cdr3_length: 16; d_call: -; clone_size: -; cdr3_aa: CASSRQEPGHGNTIYF; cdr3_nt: TGTGCCAGCTCACGTCAAGAACCGGGACACGGAAACACCATATATTTT
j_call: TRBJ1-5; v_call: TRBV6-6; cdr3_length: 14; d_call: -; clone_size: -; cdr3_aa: CATGGSGSNQPQHF; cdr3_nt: TGTGCCACCGGGGGGTCGGGGAGCAATCAGCCCCAGCATTTT
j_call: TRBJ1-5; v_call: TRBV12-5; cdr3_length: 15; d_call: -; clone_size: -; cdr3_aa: CASFGGDPRGQPQHF; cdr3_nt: TGTGCTAGTTTCGGGGGGGACCCCAGGGGTCAGCCCCAGCATTTT
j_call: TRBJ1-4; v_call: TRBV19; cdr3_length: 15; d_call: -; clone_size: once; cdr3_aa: CASRTHRDIQQKLFF; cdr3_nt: TGTGCCAGTAGGACGCACCGGGACATACAACAAAAACTGTTTTTT
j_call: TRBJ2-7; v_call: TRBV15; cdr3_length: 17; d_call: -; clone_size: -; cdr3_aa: CATSRVVGAGPTYEQYF; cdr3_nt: TGTGCCACCAGCAGAGTAGTGGGGGCGGGCCCCACCTACGAGCAGTACTTC
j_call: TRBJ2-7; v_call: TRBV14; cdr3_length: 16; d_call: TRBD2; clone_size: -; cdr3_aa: CASSPLGAAGAYEQYF; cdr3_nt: TGTGCCAGCAGCCCCCTGGGGGCAGCGGGGGCCTACGAGCAGTACTTC
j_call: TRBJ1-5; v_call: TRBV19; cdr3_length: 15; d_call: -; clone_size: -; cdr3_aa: CASSIAGRGNQPQHF; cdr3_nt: TGTGCCAGTAGTATAGCGGGTAGAGGCAATCAGCCCCAGCATTTT
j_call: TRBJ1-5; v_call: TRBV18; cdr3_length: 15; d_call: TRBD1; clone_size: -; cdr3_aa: CASTLTGGGNQPQHF; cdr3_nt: TGTGCCAGCACCCTGACAGGGGGGGGCAATCAGCCCCAGCATTTT
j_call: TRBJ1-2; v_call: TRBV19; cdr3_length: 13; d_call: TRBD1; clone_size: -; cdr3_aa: CASRKQGDNGYTF; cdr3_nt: TGTGCCAGTAGAAAACAGGGGGATAATGGCTACACCTTC
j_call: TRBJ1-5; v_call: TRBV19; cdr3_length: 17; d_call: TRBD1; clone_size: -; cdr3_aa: CASSIPAGGRDDQPQHF; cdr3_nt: TGTGCCAGTAGTATCCCCGCAGGGGGCAGAGACGATCAGCCCCAGCATTTT
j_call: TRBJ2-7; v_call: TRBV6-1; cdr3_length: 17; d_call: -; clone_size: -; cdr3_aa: CASSEGVRGSGRPEQYF; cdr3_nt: TGTGCCAGCAGTGAAGGTGTTCGTGGGTCAGGGCGACCCGAGCAGTACTTC
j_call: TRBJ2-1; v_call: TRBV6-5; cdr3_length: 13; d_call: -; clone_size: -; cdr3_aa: CASSYPDLNEQFF; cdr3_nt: TGTGCCAGCAGTTACCCCGACTTAAATGAGCAGTTCTTC
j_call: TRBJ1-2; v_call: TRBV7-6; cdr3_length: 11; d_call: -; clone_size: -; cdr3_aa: CASSSGVGYTF; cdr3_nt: TGTGCCAGCAGTTCAGGGGTAGGCTACACCTTC
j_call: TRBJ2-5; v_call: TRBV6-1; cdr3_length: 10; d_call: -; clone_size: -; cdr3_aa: CAIHGETQYF; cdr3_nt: TGTGCCATCCACGGAGAGACCCAGTACTTC
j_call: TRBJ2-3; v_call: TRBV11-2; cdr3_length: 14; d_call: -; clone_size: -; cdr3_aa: CASSSLGSTDTQYF; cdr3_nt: TGTGCCAGCAGCTCCCTCGGGAGCACAGATACGCAGTATTTT
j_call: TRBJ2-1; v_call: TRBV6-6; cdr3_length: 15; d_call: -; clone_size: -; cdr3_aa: CASSSGPGSYNEQFF; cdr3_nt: TGTGCCAGCAGTTCTGGACCCGGCTCCTACAATGAGCAGTTCTTC
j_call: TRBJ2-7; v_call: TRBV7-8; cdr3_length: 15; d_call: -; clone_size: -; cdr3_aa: CASSSKTSPLYEQYF; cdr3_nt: TGTGCCAGCAGCTCTAAGACAAGTCCCCTCTACGAGCAGTACTTC
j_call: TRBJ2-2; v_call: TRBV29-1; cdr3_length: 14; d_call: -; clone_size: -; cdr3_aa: CSVDGGSYTGELFF; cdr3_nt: TGCAGCGTTGATGGGGGAAGCTACACCGGGGAGCTGTTTTTT
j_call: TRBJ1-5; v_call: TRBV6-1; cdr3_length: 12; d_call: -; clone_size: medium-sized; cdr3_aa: CASSDSNQPQHF; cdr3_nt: TGTGCCAGCAGTGACAGCAATCAGCCCCAGCATTTT
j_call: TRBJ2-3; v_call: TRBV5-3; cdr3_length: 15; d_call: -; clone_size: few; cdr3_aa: CARSLVQSSTDTQYF; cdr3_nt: TGTGCCAGAAGCTTGGTACAGAGTAGCACAGATACGCAGTATTTT
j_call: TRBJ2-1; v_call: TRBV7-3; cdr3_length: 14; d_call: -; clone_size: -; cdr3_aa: CASSLMGVSDEQFF; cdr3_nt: TGTGCCAGCAGCTTAATGGGGGTCAGCGATGAGCAGTTCTTC
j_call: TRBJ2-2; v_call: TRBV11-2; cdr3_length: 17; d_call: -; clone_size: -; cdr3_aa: CASSLDRPQVYPGELFF; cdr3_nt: TGTGCCAGCAGCTTAGATCGGCCACAGGTTTACCCCGGGGAGCTGTTTTTT
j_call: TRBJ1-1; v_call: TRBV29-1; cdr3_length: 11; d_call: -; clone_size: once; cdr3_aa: CSVEGPQGAFF; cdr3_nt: TGCAGCGTTGAAGGACCCCAGGGAGCTTTCTTT
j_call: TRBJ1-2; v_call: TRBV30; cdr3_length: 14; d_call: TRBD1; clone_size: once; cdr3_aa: CAWNPAGTGFSYTF; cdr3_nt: TGTGCCTGGAACCCCGCCGGGACAGGGTTTAGCTACACCTTC
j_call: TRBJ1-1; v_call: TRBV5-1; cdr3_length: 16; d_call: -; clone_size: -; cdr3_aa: CASSSDLFMTRGGTFF; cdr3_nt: TGCGCCAGCAGCTCCGATCTATTCATGACAAGGGGTGGGACTTTCTTT